This T cell receptor (beta chain) was found in a study of early stage breast cancer tumors. Assay used: immunoSEQ multiplex PCR; TCRdb lists only in-frame clones, some missing. Seen here are roughly 34,000 clones, under 80% observed once, and the top ten hold roughly 7%. In regard to this clone: One end of the junction varies from germline; a read error may be responsible.

Germline V lookup: CDR1 SSHAT, CDR2 FNYEAQ (reference sequence). The CDR3 consists of 13 residues. The material sequenced was blood. The rearrangement joins TRBV7-7 to TRBJ2-5; D gene ambiguous. The sequence was obtained from a person between 60 and 69 years old with breast cancer. The CDR3: CASSLAGIETQYF. The CDR3 coding sequence is TGTGCTAGCAGCTTAGCCGGCATAGAGACCCAGTACTTC. The complete variable domain, with remaining parts taken from reference TRBV7-7 and TRBJ2-5, reads GAGVSQSPRYKVTKRGQDVTLRCDPISSHATLYWYQQALGQGPEFLTYFNYEAQPDKSGLPSDRFSAERPEGSISTLTIQRTEQRDSAMYRCASSLAGIETQYFGPGTRLLVL.